Below are 30 T cell receptor beta chains sequenced from a single sample in a study of T cell changes during pregnancy in multiple sclerosis. TCRdb keeps only in-frame clones here, not all; method: immunoSEQ multiplex PCR. The sample consists of about 68,000 clones, roughly nine tenths of them appearing once. The sample in question was peripheral blood, obtained in the second trimester of pregnancy. The receptors come from a female donor with multiple sclerosis, enrolled in a pregnancy study.

The chain recombines TRBV5-1 with TRBJ2-2; 8 bases map to TRBD1. The ends lost 4 bases at V and 6 bases at J; junction bases unmatched: 11. The CDR3 totals 16 residues. The germline V gene has CDR1 SGHRS and CDR2 YFSETQ. The CDR3 sequence is CASSRDSGGRAGELFF. The CDR3 DNA sequence: TGCGCCAGCAGCCGAGACTCAGGGGGCAGGGCCGGGGAGCTGTTTTTT.

V usage is TRBV2 and J usage is TRBJ1-1; D perhaps matches TRBD1 (6 bases). Trimming left V 6 bases short and J 1 base short, with 15 bases between. The CDR3 runs to 15 residues. In germline, CDR1 is SNHLY, CDR2 FYNNEI. The CDR3 reads CASRPNRAGNTEAFF. Written as DNA, the CDR3 is TGTGCCAGCAGACCCAACAGGGCCGGGAACACTGAAGCTTTCTTT.

The chain is built from TRBV15 and TRBJ2-1, with D maybe TRBD2 (6 bases). The CDR3 covers 14 residues. Trimming shortened V by 1 base and J by 14 bases, and 18 bases separated the two germline ends. Germline assignment: CDR1 LNHNV and CDR2 YYDKDF (reference sequence). Written as DNA, the CDR3 is TGTGCCACCAGCAGAGGTGCTAGCGACCAGCGAGAGTTCTTC. Amino acids: CATSRGASDQREFF.

The chain is built from TRBV15 and TRBJ2-1; D remains unclear. The CDR3 sequence is 13 residues long. Germline V lookup: CDR1 LNHNV, CDR2 YYDKDF (reference sequence). V was shortened by 0 bases and J by 6 bases, with 6 bases between the two germline ends. The CDR3 DNA is TGTGCCACCAGCAGAGATCTCGGCAATGAGCAGTTCTTC. This translates into CATSRDLGNEQFF.

The rearrangement uses TRBV19 and TRBJ2-7; 7 bases align to TRBD1. This CDR3 region has 12 residues. With V trimmed by 6 bases and J by 6 bases, 5 bases remained unmatched. Germline loops: CDR1 LNHDA, CDR2 SQIVND (reference sequence). The CDR3 region has the DNA TGTGCCAGTAGCATGACAGGGAGCGAGCAGTACTTC. Translation: CASSMTGSEQYF.

The J gene is TRBJ2-7, the V gene TRBV9; tentative D call: TRBD2 (5 bases). Germline V CDR1 and CDR2: SGDLS, YYNGEE. Between the trimmed V and J ends, which lost 0 bases and 2 bases, there was a span of 12 bases. This CDR3 comprises 15 residues. The DNA of the CDR3 is TGTGCCAGCAGCGTAGGAGGGTCGGGCGCCTACGAGCAGTACTTC. As protein: CASSVGGSGAYEQYF. Full variable domain (remainder filled in from reference TRBV9 and TRBJ2-7): DSGVTQTPKHLITATGQRVTLRCSPRSGDLSVYWYQQSLDQGLQFLIQYYNGEERAKGNILERFSAQQFPDLHSELNLSSLELGDSALYFCASSVGGSGAYEQYFGPGTRLTVT.

V gene TRBV7-6 combines with J gene TRBJ1-2; perhaps TRBD1 as D (5 bases). Germline V gene lookup returns CDR1 SGHVS and CDR2 FNYEAQ. V was pared by 5 bases and J by 0 bases, with 16 bases between. There are 16 residues in the CDR3. The DNA for the CDR3 is TGTGCCAGCAGCGTCCTGGGGGGGGACTCTAACTATGGCTACACCTTC. Its protein product is CASSVLGGDSNYGYTF. Full variable domain (remainder filled in from reference TRBV7-6 and TRBJ1-2): GAGVSQSPRYKVTKRGQDVALRCDPISGHVSLYWYRQALGQGPEFLTYFNYEAQQDKSGLPNDRFSAERPEGSISTLTIQRTEQRDSAMYRCASSVLGGDSNYGYTFGSGTRLTVV.

The chain employs TRBV6-5 and TRBJ1-3, with no clear D. The CDR3 spans 16 residues. Germline V CDR1 and CDR2: MNHEY, SVGAGI. V was clipped by 2 bases and J by 0 bases, with 11 bases between them. CDR3 bases: TGTGCCAGCAGTTACCGCCAGGCTCCCTCTGGAAACACCATATATTTT. This encodes CASSYRQAPSGNTIYF.

The rearrangement uses TRBV2 and TRBJ2-1; D is unclear. V gave up 1 base and J gave up 7 bases, with 5 bases separating them. The germline CDR1 and CDR2 sequences are SNHLY and FYNNEI. This CDR3 region has 12 residues. This chain's CDR3 is CASSEVRNEQFF. The CDR3 nucleotides read TGTGCCAGCAGTGAAGTCCGGAATGAGCAGTTCTTC.

CDR3 in amino acids: CASSPDRSTEAFF. The CDR3 DNA reads TGTGCCAGCAGCCCTGACAGAAGCACTGAAGCTTTCTTT. The chain carries TRBV7-6 and TRBJ1-1; the D gene is possibly TRBD1 (5 bases). This CDR3 has 13 residues. Germline CDR1 SGHVS, CDR2 FNYEAQ. Trimming took 5 bases from V and 4 from J, leaving 11 bases between them.

This clone was seen only a few times. The chain is built from TRBV5-1 and TRBJ2-1; D gene ambiguous. Looked up from germline, CDR1 is SGHRS and CDR2 is YFSETQ. The ends were cut back, 4 bases at V and 7 bases at J, with 12 bases in the middle. The CDR3 runs to 13 residues. The CDR3 coding sequence is TGCGCCAGCAGCCAAATCTCGGTGAATGAGCAGTTCTTC. It is translated as CASSQISVNEQFF. Full variable domain (remainder filled in from reference TRBV5-1 and TRBJ2-1): KAGVTQTPRYLIKTRGQQVTLSCSPISGHRSVSWYQQTPGQGLQFLFEYFSETQRNKGNFPGRFSGRQFSNSRSEMNVSTLELGDSALYLCASSQISVNEQFFGPGTRLTVL.

The V and J genes are TRBV5-1 and TRBJ2-1, with TRBD1 matching over 7 bases. This CDR3 is built from 16 residues. Germline CDR1 SGHRS, CDR2 YFSETQ. With 5 bases clipped from V and 2 bases from J, the junction kept 10 bases outside the gene matches. The chain's CDR3 is CASRSSGQVTYNEQFF. The CDR3, as DNA: TGCGCCAGCAGGTCAAGCGGACAGGTTACCTACAATGAGCAGTTCTTC.

This chain connects TRBV23-1 to TRBJ2-6; possibly TRBD2 for D (5 bases). TRBV23-1 is an ORF, and what it does is uncertain. V gave up 4 bases and J gave up 2 bases, with 6 bases separating them. The CDR3 consists of 14 residues. The CDR3 loop is CASSRGAGANVLTF. CDR3 nucleotide sequence: TGCGCCAGCAGTCGGGGAGCTGGGGCCAACGTCCTGACTTTC.

The chain carries TRBV15 and TRBJ1-1; 8 positions agree with TRBD1. CDR3 size: 15 residues. J lost 5 bases, V lost 3 bases, and 8 bases had no gene match. Germline CDR1 is LNHNV and CDR2 is YYDKDF (reference sequence). CDR3 bases: TGTGCCACCAGCAGTGAGGACAGGGAAGGGACTGAAGCTTTCTTT. The encoded protein is CATSSEDREGTEAFF.

The J gene is TRBJ2-3, the V gene TRBV5-4, with 15 bases identical to TRBD2. V lost 4 bases and J lost 6; bases outside the gene matches: 12. The germline V gene encodes CDR1 SGHNT and CDR2 YYREEE (reference sequence). The CDR3 loop spans 18 amino acids. CDR3 loop: CASSNAWTSGGASDTQYF. The CDR3 DNA reads TGTGCCAGCAGCAATGCCTGGACTAGCGGGGGGGCATCGGATACGCAGTATTTT.

The chain recombines TRBV7-3 with TRBJ2-3, with TRBD2 matching 7 bases. Per germline, CDR1 SGHTA and CDR2 FQGTGA. The CDR3 totals 16 residues. V shed 5 bases and J 3 bases; nucleotides not matched to a gene: 11. CDR3 coding DNA: TGTGCCAGCAGCCCTAACTCCGGGGGGAAGACAGATACGCAGTATTTT. Amino acids: CASSPNSGGKTDTQYF.

The genes are TRBV6-5 and TRBJ2-7, with TRBD2 identical over 7 bases. V lost 1 base to trimming and J lost 1 base; unmatched junction nucleotides: 1. Germline values: CDR1 MNHEY, CDR2 SVGAGI. CDR3 length: 14 residues. Here the CDR3 reads CASSYFGGSYEQYF. CDR3 nucleotides: TGTGCCAGCAGTTACTTCGGGGGGTCCTACGAGCAGTACTTC.

The CDR3 DNA sequence: TGTGCCAGCAGCTTACTTGGAGCGGACTCCTACGAGCAGTACTTC. Translated: CASSLLGADSYEQYF. This rearrangement joins TRBV7-9 to TRBJ2-7, with D perhaps matching TRBD2 (5 bases). The length of the CDR3 is 15 residues. V was pared by 2 bases and J by 0 bases, with 11 bases between. Germline V gene data show CDR1 as SEHNR and CDR2 as FQNEAQ (reference sequence). Full variable domain (remainder filled in from reference TRBV7-9 and TRBJ2-7): DTGVSQNPRHKITKRGQNVTFRCDPISEHNRLYWYRQTLGQGPEFLTYFQNEAQLEKSRLLSDRFSAERPKGSFSTLEIQRTEQGDSAMYLCASSLLGADSYEQYFGPGTRLTVT.

The chain uses TRBV7-2 and TRBJ1-1; maybe TRBD1 (5 bases). Germline V gene lookup returns CDR1 SGHTA and CDR2 FQGNSA. The V gene lost 7 bases and the J gene lost 5 bases, with 17 bases spanning the gap. This CDR3 has 14 residues. The DNA for the CDR3 is TGTGCCAGCAACTCACGCGGTCAGGGTACTGAAGCTTTCTTT. Its protein is CASNSRGQGTEAFF.

The gene calls are TRBV5-1 and TRBJ2-7; 8 bases fit TRBD1. This CDR3 spans 17 amino acids. Germline CDR1 SGHRS, CDR2 YFSETQ. The J segment lost 2 bases and the V segment lost 5 bases, leaving 15 bases of the junction unmatched. The CDR3 loop reads CASSLRPPGQETYEQYF. As DNA, the CDR3 is TGCGCCAGCAGTTTACGACCCCCGGGACAGGAAACCTACGAGCAGTACTTC.

V and J are TRBV5-4 and TRBJ1-4; 9 nucleotides match TRBD1. The V and J ends lost 4 bases and 8 bases, in that order; junction bases with no gene match: 6. The V gene's germline CDR1 is SGHNT and CDR2 YYREEE (reference sequence). This CDR3 spans 14 amino acids. In DNA form, the CDR3 reads TGTGCCAGCAGCCTGGGACAGGGTCGAGAAAAACTGTTTTTT. It is translated as CASSLGQGREKLFF.

V is TRBV27 and J is TRBJ2-7; no reliable D call. The germline CDR1 and CDR2 sequences are MNHEY and SMNVEV (reference sequence). The ends were cut back, 6 bases at V and 4 bases at J, with 13 bases in the middle. CDR3 size: 13 residues. DNA of the CDR3: TGTGCCAGCAGCATGGCCCCTTGGTACGAGCAGTACTTC. Translated: CASSMAPWYEQYF.

The chain uses TRBV7-9 and TRBJ1-3; weak D call: TRBD1 (6 bases). CDR1 is SEHNR, CDR2 FQNEAQ, per germline (reference sequence). The germline V and J ends were trimmed by 11 bases and 2 bases, with 13 bases remaining between them. The CDR3 is 13 residues long. The CDR3 nucleotides are TGTGCCCAGGGGCGCTCGGCTGGAAACACCATATATTTT. Translating it yields CAQGRSAGNTIYF.

V is TRBV29-1 and J is TRBJ2-1; TRBD1 might be the D (5 bases). This CDR3 contains 13 residues. V was clipped by 3 bases and J by 4 bases, with 10 bases between them. Germline V gene data show CDR1 as SQVTM and CDR2 as ANQGSEA. The CDR3 nucleotides are TGCAGCGTTGAGGTGAAGGGGTACAATGAGCAGTTCTTC. This gives the protein CSVEVKGYNEQFF.

As regards this clone: Compared with germline, one end of the junction differs, possibly owing to a read error. The sample carries other DNA sequences with the same CDR3. The chain joins TRBV30 to TRBJ2-7, with TRBD2 as a possible D gene (6 bases). Per the germline V gene, CDR1 is GTSNPN and CDR2 is SVGIG (reference sequence). The CDR3 has 14 residues. The CDR3 DNA reads as TGTGCCTGGGCCCGGGTGGGGGGTACCTACGAGCAGTACTTT. It yields the protein CAWARVGGTYEQYF.

V usage is TRBV25-1 and J usage is TRBJ1-1, with D tentatively TRBD1 (5 bases). The CDR3 contains 12 residues. The germline V gene has CDR1 MGHDK and CDR2 SYGVNS. Trimming pared 5 bases from V and 1 base from J, leaving 5 bases between. The CDR3: CASSQGNTEAFF. CDR3 sequence (DNA): TGTGCCAGCAGTCAGGGGAACACTGAAGCTTTCTTT.

CDR3 nucleotide sequence: TGCGCCAGCAGCCAAGATTGGGGGACAGGGGCTGGCAATGAGCAGTTCTTC. Protein: CASSQDWGTGAGNEQFF. The chain combines TRBV4-3 with TRBJ2-1, with TRBD1 identical over 10 bases. The junction had 8 bases not matched to a gene; V was cut back by 0 bases and J by 6 bases. CDR1 is LGHNA, CDR2 YSLEER, per germline. The CDR3 consists of 17 residues.

The chain has TRBV5-6 and TRBJ2-5, with 7 nucleotides matching TRBD1. The CDR3 extends over 15 amino acids. Germline loops: CDR1 SGHDT, CDR2 YYEEEE. The ends lost 4 bases at V and 3 bases at J; junction bases unmatched: 9. The CDR3 region has the DNA TGTGCCAGCAGCCGGCCGGGACAGCTAAAAGAGACCCAGTACTTC. This codes for CASSRPGQLKETQYF.

The table lists this clone with a count of one. This chain joins TRBV18 and TRBJ1-1, with D possibly matching TRBD1 (5 bases). CDR3 length: 14 residues. CDR1 and CDR2 (germline): KGHSH, LQKENI. With 1 base removed from V and 2 bases from J, the gap between germline ends came to 8 bases. CDR3 in amino acids: CASSPQGHNTEAFF. The CDR3 coding sequence is TGTGCCAGCTCACCACAAGGACACAACACTGAAGCTTTCTTT.

The chain links TRBV11-2 to TRBJ2-1; the match to TRBD2 covers 12 bases. V lost 4 bases, J lost 7 bases, and 5 bases stayed unmatched. Germline lookup yields CDR1 SGHAT and CDR2 FQNNGV. The CDR3 spans 15 residues. The CDR3 DNA reads as TGTGCCAGCAGCTCCGGGACTAGCGGGCGAAATGAGCAGTTCTTC. Residues: CASSSGTSGRNEQFF.